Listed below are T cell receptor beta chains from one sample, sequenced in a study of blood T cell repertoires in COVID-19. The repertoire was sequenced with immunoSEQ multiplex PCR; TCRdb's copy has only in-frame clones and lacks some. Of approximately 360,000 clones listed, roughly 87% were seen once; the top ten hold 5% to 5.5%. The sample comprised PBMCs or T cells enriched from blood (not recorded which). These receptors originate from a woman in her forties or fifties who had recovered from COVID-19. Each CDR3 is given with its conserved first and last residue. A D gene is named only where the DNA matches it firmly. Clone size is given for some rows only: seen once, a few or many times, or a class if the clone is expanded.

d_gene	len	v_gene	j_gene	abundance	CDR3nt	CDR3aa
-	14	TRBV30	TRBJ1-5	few	TGTGCCTGGAGTGTAGCATTACGCAATCAGCCCCAGCATTTT	CAWSVALRNQPQHF
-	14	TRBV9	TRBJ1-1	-	TGTGCCAGCAGCGACGAAGTGACTAACACTGAAGCTTTCTTT	CASSDEVTNTEAFF
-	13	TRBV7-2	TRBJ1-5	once	TGTGCCAGCAGCTTCAGAGGCGATCAGCCCCAGCATTTT	CASSFRGDQPQHF
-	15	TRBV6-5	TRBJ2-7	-	TGTGCCAGCAGCTGGACCCCAAAGGGGCTCTACGAGCAGTACTTC	CASSWTPKGLYEQYF
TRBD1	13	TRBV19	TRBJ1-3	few	TGTGCCAGCAGGGACAGAAGGGGAAACACCATATATTTT	CASRDRRGNTIYF
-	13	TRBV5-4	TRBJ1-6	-	TGTGCCAGCAGCTCCCGGACAGATTCACCCCTCCACTTT	CASSSRTDSPLHF
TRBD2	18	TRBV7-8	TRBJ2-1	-	TGTGCCAGCAGCTTGGGCCTAGCGGGGGGGGTTGCCTACAATGAGCAGTTCTTC	CASSLGLAGGVAYNEQFF
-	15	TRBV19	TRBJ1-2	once	TGTGCCAGTAGTACCAGCAGCGGGGGCAACTATGGCTACACCTTC	CASSTSSGGNYGYTF
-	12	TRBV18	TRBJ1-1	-	TGTGCCAGCTCACCCTCTTTTACTGAAGCTTTCTTT	CASSPSFTEAFF
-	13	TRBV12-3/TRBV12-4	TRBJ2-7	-	TGTGCCAGCAGTTCCCCAACTAGTGGCGAGCAGTACTTC	CASSSPTSGEQYF
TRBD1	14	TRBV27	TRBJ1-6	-	TGTGCCAGCAGGAACCAGGGGGTAAATTCACCCCTCCACTTT	CASRNQGVNSPLHF
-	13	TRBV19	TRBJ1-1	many	TGTGCCAGTAGTATTGATCGGGGGGCTGAAGCTTTCTTT	CASSIDRGAEAFF
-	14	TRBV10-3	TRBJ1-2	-	TGTGCCATCAGCCTAGGACAGAACCAGTATGGCTACACCTTC	CAISLGQNQYGYTF
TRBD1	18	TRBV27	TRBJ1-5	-	TGTGCCAGCAGCCCGCTGACAGGGCCGGAGCATAGCAATCAGCCCCAGCATTTT	CASSPLTGPEHSNQPQHF
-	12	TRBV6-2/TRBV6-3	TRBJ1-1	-	TGTGCCAGCAGTTACGCGGAAGTTGAAGCTTTCTTT	CASSYAEVEAFF
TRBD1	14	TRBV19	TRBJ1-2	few	TGTGCCAGTAGCAGTCAGGGGGCATTAAGAGGCTACACCTTC	CASSSQGALRGYTF
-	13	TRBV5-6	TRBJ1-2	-	TGTGCCAGCAGCTATACAGGGTACTATGGCTACACCTTC	CASSYTGYYGYTF
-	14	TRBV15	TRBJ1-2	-	TGTGCCACCAGCAGACAGGGTAGGGACTATGGCTACACCTTC	CATSRQGRDYGYTF
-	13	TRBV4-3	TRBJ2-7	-	TGCGCCAGCAGCCAGGTCCTAGGCTACGAGCAGTACTTC	CASSQVLGYEQYF
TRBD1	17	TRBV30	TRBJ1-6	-	TGTGCCTGGAGTGTAGACAGGGGAGTACCCTATAATTCACCCCTCCACTTT	CAWSVDRGVPYNSPLHF
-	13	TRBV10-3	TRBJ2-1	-	TGTGCCATCAGTGAACAGGGATTGGATGAGCAGTTCTTC	CAISEQGLDEQFF
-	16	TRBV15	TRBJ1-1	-	TGTGCCACCAGCAGGGGCCCCGGGACACCCAACACTGAAGCTTTCTTT	CATSRGPGTPNTEAFF
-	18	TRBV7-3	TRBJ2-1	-	TGTGCCAGCAGCACAAAACCGGTGGTACTAGCCTCCTACAATGAGCAGTTCTTC	CASSTKPVVLASYNEQFF
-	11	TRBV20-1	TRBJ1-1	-	TGCAGTGCTGTACGAGGGCCTGAAGCTTTCTTT	CSAVRGPEAFF
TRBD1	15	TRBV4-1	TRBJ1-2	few	TGCGCCAGCAGCCACCAGGGGGTAGGAGGCTATGGCTACACCTTC	CASSHQGVGGYGYTF
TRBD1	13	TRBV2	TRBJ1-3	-	TGTGCCAGTCACAGGGGAGGCGGAAACACCATATATTTT	CASHRGGGNTIYF
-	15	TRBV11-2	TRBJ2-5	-	TGTGCCAGCAGCTTAAGGGGGTCTTATCGGGAGACCCAGTACTTC	CASSLRGSYRETQYF
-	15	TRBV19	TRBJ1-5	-	TGTGCCAGTAGTATTCTGGGGGCCGGGCTCGCATCCCAGCATTTT	CASSILGAGLASQHF
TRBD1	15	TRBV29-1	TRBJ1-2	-	TGCAGCGTCCTCCTAAGCTTGACAGGGGGCTATGGCTACACCTTC	CSVLLSLTGGYGYTF
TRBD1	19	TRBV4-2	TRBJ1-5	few	TGTGCCAGCAGCCAAGCCCAACAGGGGCTCAAAACTAGCAATCAGCCCCAGCATTTT	CASSQAQQGLKTSNQPQHF
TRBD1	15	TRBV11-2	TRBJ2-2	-	TGTGCCAGCAGGATCACAGGGGTTCGAGCCGGGGAGCTGTTTTTT	CASRITGVRAGELFF
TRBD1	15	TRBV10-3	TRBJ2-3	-	TGTGCCATCAGTGCGGGACAGGGAGATACAGATACGCAGTATTTT	CAISAGQGDTDTQYF
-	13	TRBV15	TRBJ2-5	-	TGTGCCACCAGCACGGGGGTGTCAGTGACCCAGTACTTC	CATSTGVSVTQYF
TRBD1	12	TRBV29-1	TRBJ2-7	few	TGCAGCGCCGGAAACGACAGGGAGTCGCAGTACTTC	CSAGNDRESQYF
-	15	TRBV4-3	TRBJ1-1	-	TGCGCCAGCAGCCTCCTGACGACTGGAGACACTGAAGCTTTCTTT	CASSLLTTGDTEAFF
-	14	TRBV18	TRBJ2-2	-	TGTGCCAGCTCACCACCCCCCAGCACCGGGGAGCTGTTTTTT	CASSPPPSTGELFF
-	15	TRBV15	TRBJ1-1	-	TGTGCCACCAGCAGAGAGAAGGGGGTGAACACTGAAGCTTTCTTT	CATSREKGVNTEAFF
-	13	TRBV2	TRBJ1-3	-	TGTGCCAGTGGCAGGATCTCTGGAAACACCATATATTTT	CASGRISGNTIYF
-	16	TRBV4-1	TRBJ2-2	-	TGCGCCAGCAGCCATTCAGGGGCCACTAACACCGGGGAGCTGTTTTTT	CASSHSGATNTGELFF
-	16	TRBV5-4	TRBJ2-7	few	TGTGCCAGCAGCTTTGTCCGGGGGGCGGCCCCCGGCGAGCAGTACTTC	CASSFVRGAAPGEQYF
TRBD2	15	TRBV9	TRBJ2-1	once	TGTGCCAGCAGCGTAGGGGGAGGGGTAGGCAATGAGCAGTTCTTC	CASSVGGGVGNEQFF
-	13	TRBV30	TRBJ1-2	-	TGTGCCTGGAGTGTTTCCCCGGGCTATGGCTACACCTTC	CAWSVSPGYGYTF
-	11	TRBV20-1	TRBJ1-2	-	TGCAGTGCTAGTCTCGCCCCGGGGAACACCTTC	CSASLAPGNTF
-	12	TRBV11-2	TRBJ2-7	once	TGTGCCAGCAGCTTAACAACCGAAGAGCAGTACTTC	CASSLTTEEQYF
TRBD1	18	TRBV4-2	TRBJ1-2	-	TGTGCCAGCAGCCAGACCTTCGGACAGGGGGGAGGGAACTATGGCTACACCTTC	CASSQTFGQGGGNYGYTF
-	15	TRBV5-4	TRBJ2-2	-	TGTGCCAGCAGCTTCGGCGCGGTTAACACCGGGGAGCTGTTTTTT	CASSFGAVNTGELFF
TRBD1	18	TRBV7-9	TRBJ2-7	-	TGTGCCAGCAGCTTATATGGGACAGGGGGCACTAAGACCTACGAGCAGTACTTC	CASSLYGTGGTKTYEQYF
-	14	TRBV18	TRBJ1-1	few	TGTGCCAGCTCACCTGATGGAGGGATTAATGAAGCTTTCTTT	CASSPDGGINEAFF
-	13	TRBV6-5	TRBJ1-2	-	TGTGCCAGCAGCGCCGGGGGGGGCTATGGCTACACCTTC	CASSAGGGYGYTF
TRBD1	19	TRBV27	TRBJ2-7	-	TGTGCCAGCAGTTCTGGAACACCCGGTTCGGACAGGGTCACCTACGAGCAGTACTTC	CASSSGTPGSDRVTYEQYF
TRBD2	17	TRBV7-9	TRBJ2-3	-	TGTGCCAGCAGCTTAGACCTCTTTAGCGGGAGCAGGGATACGCAGTATTTT	CASSLDLFSGSRDTQYF
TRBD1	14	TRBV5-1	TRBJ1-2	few	TGCGCCAGCGGGGCAGGCCAGGGGGTCTATGGCTACACCTTC	CASGAGQGVYGYTF
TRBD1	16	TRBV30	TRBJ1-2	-	TGTGCCTGGAGTCTAACTCGGACAGGGACGGCTCGTGGCTACACCTTC	CAWSLTRTGTARGYTF
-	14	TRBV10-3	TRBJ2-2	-	TGTGCCATCGGGCTTGTCTTGAACACCGGGGAGCTGTTTTTT	CAIGLVLNTGELFF
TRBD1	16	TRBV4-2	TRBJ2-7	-	TGTGCCAGCAGCCAGATACCGGGACAGGGCTCCTACGAGCAGTACTTC	CASSQIPGQGSYEQYF
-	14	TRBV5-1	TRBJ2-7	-	TGCGCCAGCAGCTCGGAAGGAGGGCCCACCGAGCAGTACTTC	CASSSEGGPTEQYF
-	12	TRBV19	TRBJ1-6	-	TGTGCCAGTAGTACTCGGGATTCACCCCTCCACTTT	CASSTRDSPLHF
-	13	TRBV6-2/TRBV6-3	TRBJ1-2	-	TGTGCCAGCAGTTACGTGCAGGTTAATGGCTACACCTTC	CASSYVQVNGYTF